A single sample is the source of the 20 T cell receptor beta chains below, sequenced in a study of PD-L1 blockade in urothelial cancer. Repertoires were generated with immunoSEQ multiplex PCR, while TCRdb's copy carries only in-frame clones and drops some. Of about 87,000 clones in the sample, 80% to 85% were seen once. Time point defined: pretreatment peripheral blood. Sequenced material: PBMCs, taken around atezolizumab (anti-PD-L1) treatment. These receptors came from a man aged 55 to 70 with urothelial cancer.

The gene calls are TRBV4-3 and TRBJ2-7; the D is unclear. The CDR3 runs 13 residues. The germline gives CDR1 LGHNA, CDR2 YSLEER. V was clipped by 0 bases and J by 2 bases, with 5 bases between them. As DNA, the CDR3 is TGCGCCAGCAGCCAAGAACAAGCCTACGAGCAGTACTTC. Residues: CASSQEQAYEQYF.

The chain uses TRBV2 and TRBJ2-1; the D gene is possibly TRBD2 (5 bases). V was shortened by 7 bases and J by 7 bases, with 14 bases between the two germline ends. This CDR3 contains 13 residues. CDR1 is SNHLY and CDR2 is FYNNEI in the germline V gene. The CDR3 nucleotides read TGTGCCAGCATGCAGAGGGTACAGAATGAGCAGTTCTTC. Amino acids: CASMQRVQNEQFF.

The chain recombines TRBV11-3 with TRBJ1-5; maybe TRBD1 (5 bases). Trimming pared 5 bases from V and 6 bases from J, leaving 11 bases between. Germline CDR1 is SGHNT and CDR2 is YENEEA. The CDR3 runs 13 residues. The CDR3 loop reads CASSRGSTQPQHF. The CDR3 DNA follows: TGTGCCAGCAGCCGGGGGTCAACTCAGCCCCAGCATTTT.

J is TRBJ1-1 and V is TRBV6-5; TRBD1 is a possible D gene (5 bases). The CDR3 is 13 residues long. Germline V CDR1 and CDR2: MNHEY, SVGAGI. V shed 0 bases and J shed 5 bases, with 7 bases lying between them. CDR3 in amino acids: CASSYSTVTEAFF. Here the CDR3 DNA reads TGTGCCAGCAGTTACTCGACAGTAACTGAAGCTTTCTTT.

Here the CDR3 reads CAISESKGTSMNEQFF. DNA of the CDR3: TGTGCCATCAGTGAGTCGAAAGGGACTAGCATGAATGAGCAGTTCTTC. This chain links TRBV10-3 with TRBJ2-1; 9 bases are shared with TRBD2. CDR1 ENHRY and CDR2 SYGVKD come from the germline V gene. CDR3 size: 16 residues. V was clipped by 0 bases and J by 7 bases; unmatched bases: 7.

The J gene is TRBJ2-1, the V gene TRBV6-6; 7 bases line up with TRBD2. This CDR3 spans 11 amino acids. V dropped 7 bases and J dropped 7; count of bases not matched to a gene: 1. CDR1 and CDR2 (germline): MNHNY, SVGAGI (reference sequence). The CDR3 here is CASMGLNEQFF. DNA of the CDR3: TGTGCCAGCATGGGACTAAATGAGCAGTTCTTC.

The rearrangement uses TRBV5-1 and TRBJ2-7; D perhaps matches TRBD2 (6 bases). V gave up 0 bases and J gave up 5 bases, with 15 bases separating them. Germline V gene sequence: CDR1 SGHRS, CDR2 YFSETQ. CDR3 size: 15 residues. CDR3 region: CASSLASFGGNEQYF. Here the CDR3 DNA reads TGCGCCAGCAGCTTGGCCAGCTTCGGGGGAAACGAGCAGTACTTC. Based on the CDR3 plus reference TRBV5-1 and TRBJ2-7, the full variable domain is KAGVTQTPRYLIKTRGQQVTLSCSPISGHRSVSWYQQTPGQGLQFLFEYFSETQRNKGNFPGRFSGRQFSNSRSEMNVSTLELGDSALYLCASSLASFGGNEQYFGPGTRLTVT.

The chain recombines TRBV7-2 with TRBJ2-7; D is uncertain. Trimming stripped 2 bases from V and 0 bases from J, with 14 bases between. The CDR3 contains 16 residues. Germline V gene lookup returns CDR1 SGHTA and CDR2 FQGNSA. The CDR3 region is CASSLIPTTSSYEQYF. The CDR3 bases are TGTGCCAGCAGCTTAATTCCGACAACGAGCTCCTACGAGCAGTACTTC.

A remark on this clone: At one end, the junction sequence differs from germline, possibly due to a read error. V is TRBV7-2 and J is TRBJ2-7, with TRBD2 as a possible D gene (5 bases). In germline, CDR1 is SGHTA, CDR2 FQGNSA. This CDR3 has 14 residues. The CDR3 region has the DNA TGTGCCAGCAGCTCGGGTGGAGTTGCGGGCGGGTTTAACTTC. Its translation is CASSSGGVAGGFNF.

The chain links TRBV12-5 to TRBJ2-3, with TRBD2 as a possible D gene (6 bases). Trimming shortened V by 2 bases and J by 6 bases, and 12 bases separated the two germline ends. Germline V gene lookup returns CDR1 LGHNT and CDR2 FRNRAP. The length of the CDR3 is 14 residues. The chain's CDR3 is CASGLRDFRDTQYF. DNA for the CDR3: TGTGCTAGTGGTTTGAGGGACTTTAGGGATACGCAGTATTTT.

The chain has TRBV7-9 and TRBJ2-3; possibly TRBD2 for D (7 bases). V lost 4 bases to trimming and J lost 4 bases, with 15 bases between them. Per the germline V gene, CDR1 is SEHNR and CDR2 is FQNEAQ (reference sequence). This CDR3 contains 15 residues. The CDR3 spells CASSSLGGASDTQYF. Written as DNA, the CDR3 is TGTGCCAGCAGCTCGCTGGGGGGGGCTTCAGATACGCAGTATTTT.

The gene calls are TRBV18 and TRBJ1-4; D ambiguous. Trimming took 6 bases from V and 0 from J, leaving 11 bases between them. The length of the CDR3 is 15 residues. Germline V gene lookup returns CDR1 KGHSH and CDR2 LQKENI. The CDR3 is CASSSAGSTNEKLFF. The CDR3 nucleotides are TGTGCCAGCTCCTCAGCGGGTTCAACTAATGAAAAACTGTTTTTT. The full variable domain, with the rest looked up from reference TRBV18 and TRBJ1-4, is NAGVMQNPRHLVRRRGQEARLRCSPMKGHSHVYWYRQLPEEGLKFMVYLQKENIIDESGMPKERFSAEFPKEGPSILRIQQVVRGDSAAYFCASSSAGSTNEKLFFGSGTQLSVL.

J is TRBJ2-4 and V is TRBV6-5, with D maybe TRBD2 (8 bases). CDR3 size: 14 residues. V was shortened by 5 bases and J by 6 bases, with 14 bases between the two germline ends. The V gene's germline CDR1 is MNHEY and CDR2 SVGAGI. The CDR3 bases are TGTGCCAGCAGTACGGGAGGGGACAGAAACATTCAGTACTTC. It encodes CASSTGGDRNIQYF.

This clone was recorded a few times. This sequence joins TRBV5-1 and TRBJ2-7; maybe TRBD1 (5 bases). V shed 3 bases and J shed 2 bases, with 18 bases lying between them. Germline loops: CDR1 SGHRS, CDR2 YFSETQ. The CDR3 contains 16 residues. The CDR3 region has the DNA TGCGCCAGCAGCTGGATGGTACAGGAACCCGCCTACGAGCAGTACTTC. This codes for CASSWMVQEPAYEQYF. Drawing the rest from reference TRBV5-1 and TRBJ2-7, the complete variable domain is KAGVTQTPRYLIKTRGQQVTLSCSPISGHRSVSWYQQTPGQGLQFLFEYFSETQRNKGNFPGRFSGRQFSNSRSEMNVSTLELGDSALYLCASSWMVQEPAYEQYFGPGTRLTVT.

The V gene is TRBV18, the J gene TRBJ2-7; 8 bases align to TRBD1. The CDR3 has 15 residues. Germline V gene data show CDR1 as KGHSH and CDR2 as LQKENI. The V and J ends lost 4 bases and 4 bases, in that order; junction bases with no gene match: 9. CDR3 sequence (DNA): TGTGCCAGCTCACAAACCGGGACAGGAATGTACGAGCAGTACTTC. Encoded protein: CASSQTGTGMYEQYF.

Here the CDR3 reads CASSPRTSLQETQYF. CDR3 nucleotide sequence: TGTGCCAGCAGCCCACGGACATCCTTGCAAGAGACCCAGTACTTC. This chain joins TRBV5-8 and TRBJ2-5; TRBD1 might be the D (5 bases). The germline V and J ends were trimmed by 4 bases and 2 bases, with 15 bases remaining between them. Germline values: CDR1 SGHTS, CDR2 YDEGEE. The CDR3 length is 15 residues.

The gene calls are TRBV10-1 and TRBJ2-3, with a possible D match to TRBD2 (6 bases). V lost 5 bases and J lost 2, with 11 bases in between. This CDR3 is built from 14 residues. Germline V gene lookup returns CDR1 WNHNN and CDR2 SYGVQD (reference sequence). The CDR3 DNA follows: TGCGCCAGCAGTCCGGGACTTTCCACAGATACGCAGTATTTT. Residues: CASSPGLSTDTQYF.

The chain uses TRBV5-1 and TRBJ2-3, with 9 bases matching TRBD1. The CDR3 is 14 residues long. The germline V gene has CDR1 SGHRS and CDR2 YFSETQ. V lost 0 bases to trimming and J lost 8 bases; unmatched junction nucleotides: 4. The CDR3 DNA sequence: TGCGCCAGCAGCTTGGAACAGGGGGCCGGTACGCAGTATTTT. It translates to CASSLEQGAGTQYF. The variable domain in full, with the rest retrieved from reference TRBV5-1 and TRBJ2-3, is KAGVTQTPRYLIKTRGQQVTLSCSPISGHRSVSWYQQTPGQGLQFLFEYFSETQRNKGNFPGRFSGRQFSNSRSEMNVSTLELGDSALYLCASSLEQGAGTQYFGPGTRLTVL.

The gene calls are TRBV28 and TRBJ1-2, with TRBD1 as a possible D gene (6 bases). Trimming removed 7 bases at V and 2 bases at J, with 11 bases between. Germline-derived CDR1 and CDR2 are MDHEN and SYDVKM. The CDR3 is 13 amino acids. CDR3 sequence (DNA): TGTGCCAGCAACACTCAGGGGAACTATGGCTACACCTTC. Amino acid sequence: CASNTQGNYGYTF.

J is TRBJ2-2 and V is TRBV6-1, with 9 bases lining up with TRBD1. The V segment lost 4 bases and the J segment 7 bases; nucleotides outside the gene matches: 7. From germline, CDR1 is MNHNS and CDR2 SASEGT. This CDR3 contains 15 residues. This CDR3 reads CASSVEGTGIGELFF. CDR3 bases: TGTGCCAGCAGTGTAGAAGGGACAGGGATCGGGGAGCTGTTTTTT.